Following are 29 T cell receptor beta chains from one sample sequenced in a study of blood T cell repertoires in COVID-19 (dated by TCRdb to between 2020 and 2021). Libraries were prepared through the immunoSEQ multiplex PCR assay. TCRdb obtained this table from immuneACCESS and retained in-frame rearrangements with V and J assigned. These tables miss some clones; where compared with another copy, unresolved V genes account for less than half of the shortfall, and the remainder is unexplained. The sample contains 280,000 or so clones, 88% of them found a single time. The top ten clones comprise over 8% of the sample. Sequencing was done on a sample of peripheral blood. These receptors were taken from a man younger than 35 with active or convalescent COVID-19.

The DNA for the CDR3 is TGTGCCAGCAGCGTTGGGGACACGCCCTACGAGCAGTACTTC. Protein: CASSVGDTPYEQYF. The rearrangement uses TRBV9 and TRBJ2-7; a weak D match, TRBD1 (6 bases). The ends were cut back, 2 bases at V and 2 bases at J, with 11 bases in the middle. The CDR3 runs 14 residues. Germline V gives CDR1 SGDLS, CDR2 YYNGEE.

The gene calls are TRBV13 and TRBJ1-1, with a tentative D call TRBD1 (5 bases). Trimming pared 10 bases from V and 3 bases from J, leaving 15 bases between. Per germline, CDR1 PRHDT and CDR2 FYEKMQ (reference sequence). This CDR3 spans 13 amino acids. The CDR3 is CATRRGSDTEAFF. CDR3 DNA sequence: TGTGCCACACGTAGGGGCTCGGACACTGAAGCTTTCTTT.

This rearrangement joins TRBV4-1 to TRBJ1-4; D remains ambiguous. V was trimmed by 0 bases and J by 0 bases, leaving 11 bases between them. Germline assignment: CDR1 MGHRA and CDR2 YSYEKL. CDR3 size: 17 residues. The DNA of the CDR3 is TGCGCCAGCAGCCAAGATGGAGAAGCAGCAACTAATGAAAAACTGTTTTTT. The encoded protein is CASSQDGEAATNEKLFF.

This clone was recorded a few times. This chain uses TRBV6-2 or TRBV6-3 with TRBJ1-5, with 7 bases aligning to TRBD1. Germline V CDR1 and CDR2: MNHEY, SVGEGT. The CDR3 loop spans 16 amino acids. J lost 7 bases, V lost 2 bases, and 11 bases had no gene match. CDR3 sequence reads: CASSYQKRQGPQPQHF. CDR3 nucleotides: TGTGCCAGCAGTTACCAAAAGAGACAGGGCCCCCAGCCCCAGCATTTT.

The rearrangement links TRBV27 to TRBJ2-1, with 14 bases lining up with TRBD2. The germline CDR1 and CDR2 sequences are MNHEY and SMNVEV (reference sequence). V shed 6 bases and J 6 bases; nucleotides not matched to a gene: 4. The length of the CDR3 is 15 residues. The CDR3 DNA sequence: TGTGCCAGCAGCCACGGACTAGCGGGGGGCAATGAGCAGTTCTTC. Protein sequence: CASSHGLAGGNEQFF.

This sequence joins TRBV7-8 and TRBJ2-5; 10 bases match TRBD1. J was trimmed by 4 bases and V by 5 bases; bases with no gene match: 7. The V gene's germline CDR1 is SGHVS and CDR2 FQNEAQ. CDR3 length: 15 residues. The CDR3 is CASSPQDRGSETQYF. The DNA for the CDR3 is TGTGCCAGCAGCCCCCAGGACAGGGGGTCAGAGACCCAGTACTTC. The full variable domain, its missing parts supplied by reference TRBV7-8 and TRBJ2-5, is GAGVSQSPRYKVAKRGQDVALRCDPISGHVSLFWYQQALGQGPEFLTYFQNEAQLDKSGLPSDRFFAERPEGSVSTLKIQRTQQEDSAVYLCASSPQDRGSETQYFGPGTRLLVL.

This chain uses TRBV2 with TRBJ2-2; TRBD1 matches 7 bases. Trimming took 3 bases from V and 3 from J; bases not matched to a gene: 7. This CDR3 spans 16 amino acids. The germline V gene has CDR1 SNHLY and CDR2 FYNNEI. The DNA for the CDR3 is TGTGCCAGCAGTGATCCTTTTGGGACAGACACCGGGGAGCTGTTTTTT. This sequence encodes CASSDPFGTDTGELFF.

The gene calls are TRBV19 and TRBJ1-2; TRBD1 might be the D (5 bases). The CDR3 loop spans 14 amino acids. V lost 5 bases and J lost 3, with 13 bases in between. Per germline, CDR1 LNHDA and CDR2 SQIVND (reference sequence). The DNA for the CDR3 is TGTGCCAGTAGTCCCCGGGCGGGGCACTATGGCTACACCTTC. Its translation: CASSPRAGHYGYTF.

The chain recombines TRBV5-1 with TRBJ2-6; D perhaps matches TRBD1 (5 bases). Germline lookup yields CDR1 SGHRS and CDR2 YFSETQ. This CDR3 contains 16 residues. Trimming removed 0 bases from V and 2 bases from J, with 9 bases in between. CDR3 loop: CASSLEGVAGANVLTF. CDR3 DNA: TGCGCCAGCAGCTTGGAAGGGGTTGCTGGGGCCAACGTCCTGACTTTC.

On this clone itself: In the same sample, other DNA sequences code for this CDR3. J is TRBJ2-7 and V is TRBV3-1 (or the pseudogene TRBV3-2); TRBD2 might be the D (6 bases). CDR1 LGHDT and CDR2 YNNKEL come from the germline V gene (reference sequence). The CDR3 spans 13 residues. V lost 4 bases and J lost 1, with 8 bases in between. The DNA for the CDR3 is TGTGCCAGCAGCCTGGGACTTTCCTACGAGCAGTACTTC. Protein product: CASSLGLSYEQYF.

The gene calls are TRBV10-2 and TRBJ1-1; no firm D call. This CDR3 spans 11 amino acids. Germline V lookup: CDR1 WSHSY, CDR2 SAAADI. The ends were cut back, 6 bases at V and 6 bases at J, with 8 bases in the middle. CDR3: CASRDSAEAFF. In nucleotides, the CDR3 is TGCGCCAGCAGAGACTCGGCTGAAGCTTTCTTT.

This chain joins TRBV3-1 (or the pseudogene TRBV3-2) and TRBJ2-7; TRBD2 is a possible D gene (6 bases). This CDR3 has 16 residues. V lost 0 bases and J 5 bases, leaving 17 bases between the germline ends. Per germline, CDR1 LGHDT and CDR2 YNNKEL (reference sequence). The CDR3 spells CASSQETDGGDDEQYF. CDR3 sequence (DNA): TGTGCCAGCAGCCAAGAAACGGACGGAGGGGACGACGAGCAGTACTTC.

The chain links TRBV10-3 to TRBJ1-3, with a weak D call TRBD1 (5 bases). This CDR3 has 14 residues. Germline CDR1 reads ENHRY; CDR2 reads SYGVKD. V gave up 4 bases and J gave up 1 base, with 8 bases separating them. The CDR3 is CAISGGGSGNTIYF. The CDR3 DNA reads TGTGCCATCAGTGGGGGGGGTTCTGGAAACACCATATATTTT.

The chain combines TRBV10-3 with TRBJ1-2; 8 bases map to TRBD1. Looked up from germline, CDR1 is ENHRY and CDR2 is SYGVKD. This CDR3 spans 16 amino acids. V dropped 0 bases and J dropped 6; count of bases not matched to a gene: 9. The CDR3 DNA follows: TGTGCCATCAGTGAGTCTCCTGGGACAGGAGGGAATGGCTACACCTTC. Translating it yields CAISESPGTGGNGYTF.

The chain carries TRBV18 and TRBJ2-5; D perhaps matches TRBD1 (5 bases). Germline CDR1 KGHSH, CDR2 LQKENI. The CDR3 has 14 residues. Trimming shortened V by 3 bases and J by 2 bases, and 10 bases separated the two germline ends. CDR3 coding DNA: TGTGCCAGCTCACCCTCCCAGGGACAAGAGACCCAGTACTTC. This sequence encodes CASSPSQGQETQYF.

The chain joins TRBV5-4 to TRBJ1-2, with TRBD1 matching 8 bases. Germline CDR1 is SGHNT and CDR2 is YYREEE (reference sequence). The CDR3 extends over 13 amino acids. V lost 4 bases, J lost 8 bases, and 7 bases stayed unmatched. DNA of the CDR3: TGTGCCAGCAGCCCGGGACAGGCGGAAGGCTACACCTTC. It codes for CASSPGQAEGYTF.

The chain combines TRBV5-1 with TRBJ1-1; D unclear. Germline V gives CDR1 SGHRS, CDR2 YFSETQ. V was shortened by 4 bases and J by 2 bases, with 12 bases between the two germline ends. The CDR3 is 14 amino acids. The CDR3 loop reads CASSSRQANTEAFF. The CDR3 DNA sequence: TGCGCCAGCAGCAGCAGGCAGGCTAACACTGAAGCTTTCTTT.

J is TRBJ1-2 and V is TRBV19, with TRBD1 as a possible D gene (5 bases). The CDR3 has 16 residues. The V end was cut by 0 bases, the J end by 1 base, with 12 bases between. From germline, CDR1 is LNHDA and CDR2 SQIVND (reference sequence). The CDR3 spells CASSIDRDRLNYGYTF. DNA for the CDR3: TGTGCCAGTAGTATAGATCGCGACAGACTTAACTATGGCTACACCTTC.

The J gene is TRBJ2-1, the V gene TRBV2; TRBD2 is a possible D gene (5 bases). The CDR3 is 13 amino acids. CDR1 and CDR2 (germline): SNHLY, FYNNEI. This CDR3 is CVVTGSSYNEQFF. In DNA form, the CDR3 reads TGTGTCGTAACGGGGTCCTCCTACAATGAGCAGTTCTTC. The full variable domain, its missing parts supplied by reference TRBV2 and TRBJ2-1, is EPEVTQTPSHQVTQMGQEVILRCVPISNHLYFYWYRQILGQKVEFLVSFYNNEISEKSEIFDDQFSVERPDGSNFTLKIRSTKLEDSAMYFCVVTGSSYNEQFFGPGTRLTVL.

V and J are TRBV27 and TRBJ1-1; unclear D gene. CDR3 length: 16 amino acids. CDR1 and CDR2 from the germline V gene are MNHEY and SMNVEV (reference sequence). V was clipped by 8 bases and J by 0 bases, with 19 bases between them. CDR3: CASHLRRTPMNTEAFF. The DNA for the CDR3 is TGTGCCAGCCATCTTAGGAGAACTCCGATGAACACTGAAGCTTTCTTT.

The chain is built from TRBV2 and TRBJ1-4; TRBD1 is a possible D gene (6 bases). Germline V gene sequence: CDR1 SNHLY, CDR2 FYNNEI. Trimming took off 4 bases at V and 5 bases at J, with 14 bases between the two ends. The CDR3 runs 15 residues. The chain's CDR3 is CASSGSLRGNEKLFF. CDR3 in DNA: TGTGCCAGCAGTGGATCGCTGAGGGGGAATGAAAAACTGTTTTTT.

The rearrangement joins TRBV10-3 to TRBJ2-7; 7 positions agree with TRBD1. The CDR3 loop spans 17 amino acids. V lost 2 bases to trimming and J lost 4 bases; unmatched junction nucleotides: 14. Germline assignment: CDR1 ENHRY and CDR2 SYGVKD. The CDR3 DNA reads as TGTGCCATCAGTGAGCTTGGGGAAGGGGGCCTTTCGTACGAGCAGTACTTC. Translating it yields CAISELGEGGLSYEQYF.

The chain links TRBV10-2 to TRBJ2-7; 10 nucleotides line up with TRBD1. The CDR3 spans 14 residues. With 7 bases clipped from V and 5 bases from J, the junction kept 8 bases outside the gene matches. Germline values: CDR1 WSHSY, CDR2 SAAADI. The CDR3 reads CASKGQGGFDEQYF. CDR3 DNA sequence: TGCGCCAGCAAAGGACAGGGGGGTTTCGACGAGCAGTACTTC.

The chain recombines TRBV12-5 with TRBJ2-7; D is possibly TRBD2 (6 bases). Trimming took off 7 bases at V and 6 bases at J, with 16 bases between the two ends. This CDR3 region has 13 residues. Germline CDR1 is LGHNT and CDR2 is FRNRAP. Written as DNA, the CDR3 is TGTGCTAGTGCGGCGGGAAGTAGCGGCGAGCAGTACTTC. Protein sequence: CASAAGSSGEQYF.

The V gene is TRBV6-6, the J gene TRBJ1-2; 7 bases map to TRBD1. This CDR3 region has 14 residues. V dropped 1 base and J dropped 6; count of bases not matched to a gene: 5. CDR1 and CDR2 (germline): MNHNY, SVGAGI (reference sequence). CDR3: CASSYFTGENGYTF. CDR3 coding DNA: TGTGCCAGCAGTTACTTTACAGGGGAAAATGGCTACACCTTC.

The rearrangement links TRBV28 to TRBJ1-6; no reliable D call. Germline CDR1 and CDR2: MDHEN and SYDVKM. Deletions cut 3 bases from V and 6 bases from J, with 6 bases between. The CDR3 consists of 13 residues. CDR3 DNA sequence: TGTGCCAGCAGTTTTGACTTTAATTCACCCCTCCACTTT. It codes for CASSFDFNSPLHF.

The chain uses TRBV3-1 (or the pseudogene TRBV3-2) and TRBJ2-1; TRBD1 matches 9 bases. Trimming cost V 0 bases and J 1 base; bases outside gene matches: 4. The V gene's germline CDR1 is LGHDT and CDR2 YNNKEL (reference sequence). This CDR3 spans 17 amino acids. In DNA, the CDR3 is TGTGCCAGCAGCCAAGAAGGTGGACAGGGGTCCTACAATGAGCAGTTCTTC. It yields the protein CASSQEGGQGSYNEQFF.

The V gene is TRBV6-5, the J gene TRBJ2-7, with D possibly being TRBD2 (6 bases). The CDR3 spans 15 residues. Germline values: CDR1 MNHEY, CDR2 SVGAGI. V was pared by 8 bases and J by 4 bases, with 21 bases between. CDR3 loop: CASAPGGTVYYEQYF. In DNA, the CDR3 is TGTGCCAGCGCCCCCGGGGGTACAGTTTATTACGAGCAGTACTTC.

The gene calls are TRBV3-1 (or the pseudogene TRBV3-2) and TRBJ1-2, with TRBD1 matching 7 bases. The J segment lost 4 bases and the V segment lost 4 bases, leaving 6 bases of the junction unmatched. The V gene's germline CDR1 is LGHDT and CDR2 YNNKEL (reference sequence). The CDR3 length is 14 residues. The CDR3 nucleotides are TGTGCCAGCAGCCCTACGACAGGGAGCTATGGCTACACCTTC. This sequence encodes CASSPTTGSYGYTF.